This TCR beta chain emerged from a study of graft-versus-host responses after intestinal transplantation. Whole-study context: Multivisceral, liver-intestinal, or isolated intestinal transplants were performed in recipients. All recipients got anti-thymocyte globulin induction, then tacrolimus and steroids for roughly 3 years. Study-wide points: GvH clones surfaced in recipient marrow, some emerging earlier in ileum or blood.

Germline V gene lookup returns CDR1 LNHDA and CDR2 SQIVND (reference sequence). With 2 bases removed from V and 5 bases from J, the gap between germline ends came to 9 bases. CDR3 length: 13 amino acids. Assay: immunoSEQ multiplex PCR; the TCRdb copy retains only in-frame clones and omits some. The repertoire holds about 97,000 clones, with about 90% as singletons. In the case of this clone: Its matching antigen is unknown.

The sequence was obtained from a human donor who was the organ donor for an intestinal transplant. The source was unstimulated CD8+ T cells sorted from spleen or lymph node cells, collected before transplant. The rearrangement links TRBV19 to TRBJ1-2; D is uncertain. CDR3 sequence reads: CASSIKAFYGYTF. The CDR3 DNA reads as TGTGCCAGTAGTATAAAAGCGTTTTATGGCTACACCTTC.